The clone carrying this TCR beta chain was observed a few times. The CDR3 is 18 residues long. Looked up from germline, CDR1 is SNHLY and CDR2 is FYNNEI. Trimming cost V 6 bases and J 0 bases; bases outside gene matches: 14. Original analysis: It was from reference gene primer amplification that nucleated cell counts were estimated. Sequencing used immunoSEQ multiplex PCR; TCRdb keeps in-frame clones, though not all of them. D and trimming were read from the DNA, whereas the V and J calls and clone size are those reported in that table. The sample includes 100,000 or so clones, 81% of them seen just once. The data were obtained in a study of blood T cell repertoires in COVID-19. Across the whole study: The United States, Italy and Spain were the sources of the acute and convalescent COVID-19 samples. T cells, B-cell-depleted T cells, or PBMCs provided the cDNA or gDNA that served as material.

Specimen: peripheral blood. The gene calls are TRBV2 and TRBJ1-5, with 7 bases lining up with TRBD1. The receptor's source is a human donor in a cohort sampled during active COVID-19. This CDR3 reads CASSVRDRPEDSNQPQHF. CDR3 DNA: TGTGCCAGCAGCGTCCGGGACAGACCAGAAGATAGCAATCAGCCCCAGCATTTT. Looking up the rest from reference TRBV2 and TRBJ1-5 gives the full variable domain: EPEVTQTPSHQVTQMGQEVILRCVPISNHLYFYWYRQILGQKVEFLVSFYNNEISEKSEIFDDQFSVERPDGSNFTLKIRSTKLEDSAMYFCASSVRDRPEDSNQPQHFGDGTRLSIL.